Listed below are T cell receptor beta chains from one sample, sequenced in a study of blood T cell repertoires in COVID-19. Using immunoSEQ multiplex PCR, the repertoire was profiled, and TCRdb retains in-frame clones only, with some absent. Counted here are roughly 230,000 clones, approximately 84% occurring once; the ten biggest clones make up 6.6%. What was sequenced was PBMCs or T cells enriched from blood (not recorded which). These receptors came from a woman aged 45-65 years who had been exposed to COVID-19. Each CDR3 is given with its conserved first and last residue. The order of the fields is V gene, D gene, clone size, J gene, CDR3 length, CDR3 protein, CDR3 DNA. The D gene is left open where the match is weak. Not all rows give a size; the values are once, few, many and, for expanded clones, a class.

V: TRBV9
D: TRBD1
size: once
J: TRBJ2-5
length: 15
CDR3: CASSATGQVKETQYF
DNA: TGTGCCAGCAGCGCGACGGGACAGGTCAAGGAGACCCAGTACTTC

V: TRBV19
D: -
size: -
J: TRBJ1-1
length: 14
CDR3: CASRPTAMNTEAFF
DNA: TGTGCCAGTAGACCAACAGCAATGAACACTGAAGCTTTCTTT

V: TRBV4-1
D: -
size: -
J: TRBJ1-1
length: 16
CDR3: CASSQEGTAANTEAFF
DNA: TGCGCCAGCAGCCAAGAAGGAACAGCTGCGAACACTGAAGCTTTCTTT

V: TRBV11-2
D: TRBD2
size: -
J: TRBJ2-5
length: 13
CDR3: CASSVSAAGAQYF
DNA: TGTGCCAGCAGCGTTAGCGCGGCGGGGGCCCAGTACTTC

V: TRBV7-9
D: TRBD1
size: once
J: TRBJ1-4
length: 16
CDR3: CASSRYITGVHEKLFF
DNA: TGTGCCAGCAGTCGGTACATCACAGGGGTTCATGAAAAACTGTTTTTT

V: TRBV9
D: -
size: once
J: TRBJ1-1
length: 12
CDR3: CASSAGWTEAFF
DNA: TGTGCCAGCAGCGCCGGGTGGACTGAAGCTTTCTTT

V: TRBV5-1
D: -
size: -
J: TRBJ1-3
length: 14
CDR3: CASSLAGTGNTIYF
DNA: TGCGCCAGCAGCTTGGCCGGGACAGGAAACACCATATATTTT

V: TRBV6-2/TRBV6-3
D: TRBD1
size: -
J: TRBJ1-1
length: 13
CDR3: CASSRQGMREAFF
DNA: TGTGCCAGCAGTCGACAGGGTATGAGAGAAGCTTTCTTT

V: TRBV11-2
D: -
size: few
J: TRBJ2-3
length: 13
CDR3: CASSFGGTDTQYF
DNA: TGTGCCAGCAGCTTCGGGGGAACAGATACGCAGTATTTT

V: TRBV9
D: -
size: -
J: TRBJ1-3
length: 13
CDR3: CASGRSSGNTIYF
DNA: TGTGCCAGCGGAAGGAGCTCTGGAAACACCATATATTTT

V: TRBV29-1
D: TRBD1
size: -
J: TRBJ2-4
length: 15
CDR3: CSVEGGQGGKNIQYF
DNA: TGCAGCGTTGAAGGAGGACAGGGAGGCAAAAACATTCAGTACTTC

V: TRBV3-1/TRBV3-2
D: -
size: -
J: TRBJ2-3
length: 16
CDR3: CASSQSSGRGTDTQYF
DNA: TGTGCCAGCAGCCAATCTTCAGGGAGGGGGACAGATACGCAGTATTTT

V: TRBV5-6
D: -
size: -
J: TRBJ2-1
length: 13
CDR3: CASSHTYLNEQFF
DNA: TGTGCCAGCAGCCATACTTACCTCAATGAGCAGTTCTTC

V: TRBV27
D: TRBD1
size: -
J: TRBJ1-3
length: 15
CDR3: CASSQGTGAGNTIYF
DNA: TGTGCCAGCAGTCAAGGGACAGGGGCTGGAAACACCATATATTTT

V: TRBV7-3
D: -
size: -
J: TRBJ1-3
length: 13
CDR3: CASSLSPGDTIYF
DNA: TGTGCCAGCAGCTTAAGTCCGGGAGACACCATATATTTT

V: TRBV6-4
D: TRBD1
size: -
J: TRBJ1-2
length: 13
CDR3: CASHRGQGYGYTF
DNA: TGTGCCAGCCATCGGGGACAGGGCTATGGCTACACCTTC

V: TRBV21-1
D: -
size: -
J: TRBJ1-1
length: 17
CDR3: CASSKARGLVTFAEAFF
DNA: TGTGCCAGCAGCAAAGCTAGGGGGCTGGTTACCTTCGCTGAAGCTTTCTTT

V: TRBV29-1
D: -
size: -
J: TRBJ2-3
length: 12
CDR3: CSVAEGADTQYF
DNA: TGCAGCGTTGCCGAGGGAGCAGATACGCAGTATTTT

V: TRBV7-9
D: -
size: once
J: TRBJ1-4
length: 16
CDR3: CASSAGQSATNEKLFF
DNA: TGTGCCAGCAGCGCAGGACAGTCTGCAACTAATGAAAAACTGTTTTTT

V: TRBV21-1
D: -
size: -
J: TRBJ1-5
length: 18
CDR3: CASSKKGEGRGSNQPQHF
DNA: TGTGCCAGCAGCAAAAAAGGAGAGGGCAGGGGCAGCAATCAGCCCCAGCATTTT

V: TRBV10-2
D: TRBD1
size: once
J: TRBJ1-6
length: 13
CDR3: CASRTGENSPLHF
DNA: TGCGCCAGCAGGACAGGGGAGAATTCACCCCTCCACTTT

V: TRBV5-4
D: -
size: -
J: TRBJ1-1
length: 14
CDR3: CASSLGAGDTEAFF
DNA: TGTGCCAGCAGCTTGGGGGCAGGGGATACTGAAGCTTTCTTT

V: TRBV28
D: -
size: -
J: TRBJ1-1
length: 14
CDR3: CASSRSRRNTEAFF
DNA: TGTGCCAGCAGTAGGAGTCGGAGGAACACTGAAGCTTTCTTT

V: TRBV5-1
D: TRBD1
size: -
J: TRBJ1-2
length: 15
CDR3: CASSLEAGGEGGYTF
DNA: TGCGCCAGCAGCTTGGAGGCAGGGGGAGAGGGTGGCTACACCTTC

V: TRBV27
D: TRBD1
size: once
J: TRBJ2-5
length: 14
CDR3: CASSLVPGGETQYF
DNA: TGTGCCAGCAGTTTGGTACCAGGGGGAGAGACCCAGTACTTC

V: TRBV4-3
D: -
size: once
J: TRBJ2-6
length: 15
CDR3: CASSQINSGANVLTF
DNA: TGCGCCAGCAGCCAAATCAACTCTGGGGCCAACGTCCTGACTTTC

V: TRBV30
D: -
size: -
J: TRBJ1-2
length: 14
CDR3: CAWKRDRGNYGYTF
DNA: TGTGCCTGGAAAAGGGATCGGGGGAACTATGGCTACACCTTC

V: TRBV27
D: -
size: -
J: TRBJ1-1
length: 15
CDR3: CASTPRRGMNTEAFF
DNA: TGTGCCAGCACCCCGAGGAGGGGTATGAACACTGAAGCTTTCTTT

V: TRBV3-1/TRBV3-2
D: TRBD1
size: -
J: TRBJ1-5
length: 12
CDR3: CASSYRGQPQHF
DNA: TGTGCCAGCAGCTACAGGGGACAGCCCCAGCATTTT

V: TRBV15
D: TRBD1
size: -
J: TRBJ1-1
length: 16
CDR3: CATSRDPPGQGAEAFF
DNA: TGTGCCACCAGCAGAGATCCTCCGGGACAGGGTGCTGAAGCTTTCTTT

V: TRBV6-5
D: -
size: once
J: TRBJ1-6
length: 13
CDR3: CASSESGGSPLHF
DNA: TGTGCCAGCAGCGAGTCGGGGGGATCACCCCTCCACTTT

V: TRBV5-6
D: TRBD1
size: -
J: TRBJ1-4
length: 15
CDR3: CASSFLGTGPEKLFF
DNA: TGTGCCAGCAGCTTTCTTGGGACAGGGCCTGAAAAACTGTTTTTT

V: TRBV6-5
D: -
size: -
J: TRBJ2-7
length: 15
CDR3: CASSYRTAPNYEQYF
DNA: TGTGCCAGCAGTTACCGGACAGCCCCTAACTACGAGCAGTACTTC